This T cell receptor (beta chain) was found in a study of STAT5B mutations in CD4+ large granular lymphocyte leukemia. Looking at the study overall: Cryopreserved patient cells were CD8-depleted, then anti-CD4 bead selected.

Germline V gene sequence: CDR1 SGHNT, CDR2 YYREEE (reference sequence). V was shortened by 5 bases and J by 11 bases, with 11 bases between the two germline ends. The length of the CDR3 is 12 residues. The data were produced by immunoSEQ multiplex PCR, yet TCRdb's version contains in-frame clones alone and is incomplete. The table includes 7,000 to 9,500 clones, roughly 86% detected once. The TCR was taken from a woman between 65 and 79 years old with CD4+ T-cell large granular lymphocyte leukemia. Sample: PBMCs. The chain is built from TRBV5-4 and TRBJ1-6; the D gene is possibly TRBD1 (5 bases). CDR3 region: CASSYQGPPLHF. The CDR3 DNA follows: TGTGCCAGCAGTTATCAGGGTCCACCCCTCCACTTT.